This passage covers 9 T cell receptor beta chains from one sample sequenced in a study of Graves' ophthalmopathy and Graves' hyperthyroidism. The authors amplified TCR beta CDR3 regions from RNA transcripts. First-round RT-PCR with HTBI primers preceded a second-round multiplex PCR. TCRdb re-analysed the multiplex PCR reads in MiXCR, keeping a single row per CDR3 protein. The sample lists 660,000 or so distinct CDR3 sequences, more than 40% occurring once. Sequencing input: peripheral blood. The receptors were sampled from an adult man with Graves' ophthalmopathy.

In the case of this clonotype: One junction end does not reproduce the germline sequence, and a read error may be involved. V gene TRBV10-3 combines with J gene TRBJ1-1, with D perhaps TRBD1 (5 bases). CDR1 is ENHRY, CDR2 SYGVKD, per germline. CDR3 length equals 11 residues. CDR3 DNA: TGTGCCATCAGTGAAGTGGAACAGGCGCCCTTT. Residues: CAISEVEQAPF.

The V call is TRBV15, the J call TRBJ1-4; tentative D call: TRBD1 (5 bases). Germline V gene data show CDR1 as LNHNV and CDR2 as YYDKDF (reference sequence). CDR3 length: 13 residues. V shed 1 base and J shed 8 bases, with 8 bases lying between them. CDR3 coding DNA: TGTGCCACCAGCAGAGGGAACAGGGAAAAACTGTTTTTT. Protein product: CATSRGNREKLFF.

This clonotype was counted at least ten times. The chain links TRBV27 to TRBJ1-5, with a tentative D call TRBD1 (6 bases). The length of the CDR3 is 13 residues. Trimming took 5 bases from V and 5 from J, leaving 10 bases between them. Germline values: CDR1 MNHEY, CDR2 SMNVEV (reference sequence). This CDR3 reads CASSMTGDQPQHF. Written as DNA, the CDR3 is TGTGCCAGCAGTATGACAGGAGATCAGCCCCAGCATTTT.

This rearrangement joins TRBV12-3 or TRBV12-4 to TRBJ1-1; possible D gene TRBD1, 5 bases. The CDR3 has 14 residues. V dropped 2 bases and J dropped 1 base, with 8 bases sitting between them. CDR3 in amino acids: CASSLRQQNTEAFF. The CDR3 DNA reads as TGTGCCAGCAGTTTAAGACAGCAGAACACTGAAGCTTTCTTT.

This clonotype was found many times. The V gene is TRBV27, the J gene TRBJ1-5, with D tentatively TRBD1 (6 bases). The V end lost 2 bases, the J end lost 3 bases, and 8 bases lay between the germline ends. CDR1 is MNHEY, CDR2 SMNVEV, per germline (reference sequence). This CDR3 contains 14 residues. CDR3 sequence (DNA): TGTGCCAGCAGTTTAGGACAGACCAATCAGCCCCAGCATTTT. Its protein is CASSLGQTNQPQHF.

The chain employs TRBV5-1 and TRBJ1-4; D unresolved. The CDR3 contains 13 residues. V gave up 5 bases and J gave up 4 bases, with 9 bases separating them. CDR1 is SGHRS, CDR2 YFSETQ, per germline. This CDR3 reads CASRGGNNEKLFF. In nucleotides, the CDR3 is TGCGCCAGCAGAGGAGGGAATAATGAAAAACTGTTTTTT.

DNA for the CDR3: TGTGCCAGCTCACCCTCGGACATCTATGGCTACACCTTC. Translation: CASSPSDIYGYTF. The V gene is TRBV25-1, the J gene TRBJ1-2; TRBD1 might be the D (5 bases). V was cut by 8 bases and J by 4 bases, with 14 bases left in between. The V gene's germline CDR1 is MGHDK and CDR2 SYGVNS. The CDR3 is made up of 13 amino acids.

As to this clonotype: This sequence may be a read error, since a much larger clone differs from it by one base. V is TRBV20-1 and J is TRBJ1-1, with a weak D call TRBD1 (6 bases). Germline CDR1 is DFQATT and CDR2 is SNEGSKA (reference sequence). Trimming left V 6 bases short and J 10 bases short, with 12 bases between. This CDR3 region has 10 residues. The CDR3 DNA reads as TGCAGTGCACGGACAGTTGGAGCTTTCTTT. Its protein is CSARTVGAFF.

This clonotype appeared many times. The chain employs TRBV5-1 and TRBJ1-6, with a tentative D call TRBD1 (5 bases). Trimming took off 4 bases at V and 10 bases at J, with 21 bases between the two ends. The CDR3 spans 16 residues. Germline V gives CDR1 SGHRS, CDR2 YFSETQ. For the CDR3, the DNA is TGCGCCAGCAGCCCGGGGCGGCTTAGGATGGGATCACCCCTCCACTTT. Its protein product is CASSPGRLRMGSPLHF.